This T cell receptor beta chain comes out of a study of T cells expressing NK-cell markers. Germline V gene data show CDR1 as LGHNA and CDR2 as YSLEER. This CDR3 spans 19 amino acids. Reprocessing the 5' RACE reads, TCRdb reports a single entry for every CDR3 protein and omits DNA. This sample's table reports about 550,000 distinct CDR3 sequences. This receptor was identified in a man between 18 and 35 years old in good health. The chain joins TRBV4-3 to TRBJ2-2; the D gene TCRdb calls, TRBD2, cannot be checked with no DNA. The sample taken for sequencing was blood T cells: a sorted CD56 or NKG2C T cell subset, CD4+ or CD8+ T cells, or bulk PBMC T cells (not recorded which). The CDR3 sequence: CASSQPFSSESPNTGELFF.